These T cell receptor beta chains were read from a single sample in a study of blood T cell repertoires in COVID-19. Assay: immunoSEQ multiplex PCR; the TCRdb copy retains only in-frame clones and omits some. The repertoire holds approximately 250,000 clones, with around 87% as singletons. The sequenced material came from peripheral blood. These receptors came from a woman in her fifties or sixties with COVID-19, enrolled during active disease. CDR3s include the opening cysteine and the closing phenylalanine or tryptophan.

v_call,cdr3_aa
TRBV7-2,CASSLGGIWSPLHF
TRBV19,CASSINKNIQYF
TRBV7-2,CASSPEGGTGELFF
TRBV9,CASSVVQGERETQYF
TRBV4-1,CASSQRPGLAGVAYEQYF
TRBV5-1,CASSLGLAGVSRFF
TRBV28,CASSLTGVLIEQYF
TRBV9,CASSVGGGNRNTEAFF
TRBV3-1/TRBV3-2,CASSQAGGRGEAFF
TRBV19,CASSPKGWAGTQYF
TRBV5-6,CASSLGAPRRELFF
TRBV9,CASSEGRGVNTGELFF
TRBV7-9,CASSSPPGSFSYNEQFF
TRBV28,CASGGSQYTGELFF
TRBV3-1/TRBV3-2,CASSQDSGRAVEQYF
TRBV27,CASSLYSEVGQFHGYTF
TRBV7-9,CASSNRQNTEAFF
TRBV7-9,CASSLAPSGTVAKNIQYF
TRBV5-1,CASSLGGLYQPQHF
TRBV28,CARRERVAGELFF
TRBV7-3,CASSSGYTTGELFF
TRBV19,CASSPTGNLGNQPQHF
TRBV19,CASSIGQEDTPLHF
TRBV18,CASSPVESNGYTF
TRBV28,CASSSLGGRSNQPQHF
TRBV9,CASSVDRGPGSPLHF
TRBV15,CATSRDEGQSYNEQFF
TRBV11-2,CASSTPPASGTDTQYF
TRBV19,CASSMIGTGGKETQYF
TRBV19,CASAPRLETGEQYF
TRBV7-3,CASSLTGAPYEQYF
TRBV28,CASRERKDRVGHEQYF
TRBV6-5,CASKRQGAGQPQHF
TRBV11-3,CASSLEYRTDEQFF
TRBV6-2/TRBV6-3,CASSYSILGGTEAFF
TRBV24-1,CATHRGSGGGEQFF
TRBV5-1,CASSSLAGGSTDTQYF
TRBV30,CAWSVRGTNEKLFF
TRBV19,CASSTRGSGPEQYF
TRBV24-1,CATSALGPSGRDEQYF
TRBV7-6,CASSLAGEFNEQFF
TRBV19,CASNRPGQPNEKLFF
TRBV28,CASSPRTGTNTEAFF
TRBV7-9,CASSPGTGRNTEAFF
TRBV28,CASRRDRGRGIDGYTF
TRBV1,CTSSQDKTRNWGLF
TRBV19,CASSQSGTRKGYEQYF
TRBV27,CASSFVYDVSSYNSPLHF
TRBV5-4,CASRLGGGTTPYNEQFF
TRBV30,CAWSADRGGWPQHF
TRBV7-8,CASSLARQGADQPQHF
TRBV6-2/TRBV6-3,CASSDNTRTEAFF